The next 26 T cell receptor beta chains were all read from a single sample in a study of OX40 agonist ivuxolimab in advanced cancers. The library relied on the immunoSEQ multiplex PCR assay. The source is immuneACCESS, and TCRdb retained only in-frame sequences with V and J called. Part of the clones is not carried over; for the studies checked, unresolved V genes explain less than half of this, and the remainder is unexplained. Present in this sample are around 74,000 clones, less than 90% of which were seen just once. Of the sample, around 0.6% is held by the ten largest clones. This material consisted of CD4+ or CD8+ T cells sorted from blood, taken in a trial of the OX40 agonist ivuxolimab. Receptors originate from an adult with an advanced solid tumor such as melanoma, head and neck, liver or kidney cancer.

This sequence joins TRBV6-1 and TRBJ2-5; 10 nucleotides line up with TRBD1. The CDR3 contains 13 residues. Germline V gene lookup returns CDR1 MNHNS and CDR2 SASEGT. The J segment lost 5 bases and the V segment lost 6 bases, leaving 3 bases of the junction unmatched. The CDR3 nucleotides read TGTGCCAGCAGGCCGGGACAGGGGGAGACCCAGTACTTC. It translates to CASRPGQGETQYF.

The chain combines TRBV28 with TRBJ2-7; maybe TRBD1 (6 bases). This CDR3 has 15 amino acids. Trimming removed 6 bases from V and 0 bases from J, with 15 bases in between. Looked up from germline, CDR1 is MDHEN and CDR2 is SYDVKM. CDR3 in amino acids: CASSRVDRFSYEQYF. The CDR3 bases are TGTGCCAGCAGCCGAGTCGACAGGTTCTCCTACGAGCAGTACTTC.

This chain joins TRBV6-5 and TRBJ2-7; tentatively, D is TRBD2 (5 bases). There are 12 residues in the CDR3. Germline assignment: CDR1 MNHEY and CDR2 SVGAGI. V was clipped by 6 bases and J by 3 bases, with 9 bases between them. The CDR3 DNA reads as TGTGCCAGCAGAAACGAGGGCTACGAGCAGTACTTC. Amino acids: CASRNEGYEQYF.

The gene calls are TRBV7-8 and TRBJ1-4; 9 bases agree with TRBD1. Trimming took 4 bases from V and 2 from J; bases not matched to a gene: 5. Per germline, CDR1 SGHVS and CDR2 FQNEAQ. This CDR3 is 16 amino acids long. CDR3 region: CASSSTGGATNEKLFF. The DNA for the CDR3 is TGTGCCAGCAGCTCCACAGGGGGCGCGACTAATGAAAAACTGTTTTTT.

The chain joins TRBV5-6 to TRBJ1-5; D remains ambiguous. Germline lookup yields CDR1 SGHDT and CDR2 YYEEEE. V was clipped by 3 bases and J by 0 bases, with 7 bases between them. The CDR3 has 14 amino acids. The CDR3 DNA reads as TGTGCCAGCAGCTCCGGTTATAGCAATCAGCCCCAGCATTTT. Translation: CASSSGYSNQPQHF.

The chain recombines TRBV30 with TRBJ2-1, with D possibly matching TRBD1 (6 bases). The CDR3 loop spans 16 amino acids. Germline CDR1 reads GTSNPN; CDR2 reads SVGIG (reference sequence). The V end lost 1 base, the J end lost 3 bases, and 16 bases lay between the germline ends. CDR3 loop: CAWSAWGLGDYNEQFF. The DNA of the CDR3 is TGTGCCTGGAGTGCGTGGGGGCTGGGGGACTACAATGAGCAGTTCTTC. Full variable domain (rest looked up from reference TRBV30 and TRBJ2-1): SQTIHQWPATLVQPVGSPLSLECTVEGTSNPNLYWYRQAAGRGLQLLFYSVGIGQISSEVPQNLSASRPQDRQFILSSKKLLLSDSGFYLCAWSAWGLGDYNEQFFGPGTRLTVL.

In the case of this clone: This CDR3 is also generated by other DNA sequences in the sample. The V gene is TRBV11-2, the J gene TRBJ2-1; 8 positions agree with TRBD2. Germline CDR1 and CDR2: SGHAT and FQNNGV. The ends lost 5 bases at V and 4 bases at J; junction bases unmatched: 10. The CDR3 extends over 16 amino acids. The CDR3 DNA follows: TGTGCCAGCAGCCCCGGCGGGCGGGGGGCATACAATGAGCAGTTCTTC. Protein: CASSPGGRGAYNEQFF.

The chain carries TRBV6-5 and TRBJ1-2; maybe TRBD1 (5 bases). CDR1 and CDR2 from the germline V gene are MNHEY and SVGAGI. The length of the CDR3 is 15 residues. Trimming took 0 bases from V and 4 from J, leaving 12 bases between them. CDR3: CASSYSTAGFYGYTF. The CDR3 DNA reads TGTGCCAGCAGTTACTCGACGGCAGGGTTCTATGGCTACACCTTC.

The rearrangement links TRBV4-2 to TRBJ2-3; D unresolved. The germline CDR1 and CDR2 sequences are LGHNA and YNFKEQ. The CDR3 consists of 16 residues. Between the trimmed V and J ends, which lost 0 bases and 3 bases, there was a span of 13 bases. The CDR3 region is CASSQDRSSNTDTQYF. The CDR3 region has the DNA TGTGCCAGCAGCCAAGATCGGTCTTCCAATACAGATACGCAGTATTTT.

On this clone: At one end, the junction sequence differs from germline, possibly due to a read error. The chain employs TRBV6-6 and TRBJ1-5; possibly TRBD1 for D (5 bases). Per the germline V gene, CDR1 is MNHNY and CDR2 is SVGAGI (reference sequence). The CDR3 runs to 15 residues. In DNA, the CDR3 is TGTGCCAGCAGTTACTCGCAACAGGAGGCTCAGGCCCAGCATTTT. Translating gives CASSYSQQEAQAQHF.

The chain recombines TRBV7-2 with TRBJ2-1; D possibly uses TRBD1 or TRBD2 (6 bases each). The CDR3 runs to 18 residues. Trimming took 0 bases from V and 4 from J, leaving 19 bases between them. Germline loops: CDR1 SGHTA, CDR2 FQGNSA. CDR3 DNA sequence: TGTGCCAGCAGCTTAGCGCTTTACTCCGGGGGCGAATACAATGAGCAGTTCTTC. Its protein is CASSLALYSGGEYNEQFF.

In DNA form, the CDR3 reads TGTGCCAGCAGCCAAAGGTCAGGGGGCCTAACAGATACGCAGTATTTT. Translated: CASSQRSGGLTDTQYF. The chain uses TRBV4-2 and TRBJ2-3, with 8 bases matching TRBD1. Germline loops: CDR1 LGHNA, CDR2 YNFKEQ. The trim removed 2 bases at V and 3 bases at J, leaving 7 bases unmatched. The CDR3 covers 16 residues.

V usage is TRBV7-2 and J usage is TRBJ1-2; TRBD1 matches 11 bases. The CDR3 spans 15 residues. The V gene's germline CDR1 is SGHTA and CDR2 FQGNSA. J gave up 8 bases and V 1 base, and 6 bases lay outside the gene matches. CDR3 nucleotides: TGTGCCAGCAGCTTAGTCGGGACAGGGGGTAACGGCTACACCTTC. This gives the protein CASSLVGTGGNGYTF.

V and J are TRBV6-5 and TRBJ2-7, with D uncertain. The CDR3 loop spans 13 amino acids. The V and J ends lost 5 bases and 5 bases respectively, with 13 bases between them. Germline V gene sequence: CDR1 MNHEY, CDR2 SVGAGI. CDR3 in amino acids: CASSESVINEQYF. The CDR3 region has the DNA TGTGCCAGCAGTGAATCTGTCATAAACGAGCAGTACTTC.

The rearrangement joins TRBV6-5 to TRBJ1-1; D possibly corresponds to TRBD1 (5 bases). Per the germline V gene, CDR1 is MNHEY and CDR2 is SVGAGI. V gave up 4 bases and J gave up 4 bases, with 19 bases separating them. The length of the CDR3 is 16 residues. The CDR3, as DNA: TGTGCCAGCAGTTCCCCGGGACTCCCTTCCAGCACTGAAGCTTTCTTT. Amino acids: CASSSPGLPSSTEAFF.

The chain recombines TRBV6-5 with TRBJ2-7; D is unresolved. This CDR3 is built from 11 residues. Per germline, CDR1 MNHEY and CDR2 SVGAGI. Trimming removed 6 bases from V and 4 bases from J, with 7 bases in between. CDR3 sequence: CASSGRYEQYF. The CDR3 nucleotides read TGTGCCAGCAGCGGACGGTACGAGCAGTACTTC.

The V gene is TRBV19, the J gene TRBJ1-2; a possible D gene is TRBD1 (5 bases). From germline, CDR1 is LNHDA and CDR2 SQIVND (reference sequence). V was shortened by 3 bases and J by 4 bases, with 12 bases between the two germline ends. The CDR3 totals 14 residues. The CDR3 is CASSIGGRSYGYTF. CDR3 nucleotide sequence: TGTGCCAGTAGTATCGGGGGACGGAGCTATGGCTACACCTTC.

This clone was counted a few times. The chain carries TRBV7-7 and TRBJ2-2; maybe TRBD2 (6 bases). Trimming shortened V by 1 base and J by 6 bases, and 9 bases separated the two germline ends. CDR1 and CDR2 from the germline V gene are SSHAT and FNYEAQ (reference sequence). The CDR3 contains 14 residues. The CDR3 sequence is CASSLDPGAGELFF. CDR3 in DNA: TGTGCCAGCAGCTTAGACCCGGGGGCCGGGGAGCTGTTTTTT.

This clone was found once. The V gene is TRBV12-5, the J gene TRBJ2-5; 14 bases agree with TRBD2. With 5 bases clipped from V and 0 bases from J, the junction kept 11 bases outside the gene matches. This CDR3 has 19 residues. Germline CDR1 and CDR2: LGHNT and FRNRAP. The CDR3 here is CASGAGPGLAGAYQETQYF. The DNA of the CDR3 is TGTGCTAGTGGTGCCGGTCCGGGACTAGCGGGGGCCTACCAAGAGACCCAGTACTTC.

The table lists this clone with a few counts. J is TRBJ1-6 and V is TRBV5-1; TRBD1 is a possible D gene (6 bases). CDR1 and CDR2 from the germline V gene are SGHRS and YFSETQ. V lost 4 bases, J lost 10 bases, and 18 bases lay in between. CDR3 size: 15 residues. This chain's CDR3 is CASSHNRELHSPLHF. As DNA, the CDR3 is TGCGCCAGCAGCCATAACAGGGAGTTACACTCACCCCTCCACTTT.

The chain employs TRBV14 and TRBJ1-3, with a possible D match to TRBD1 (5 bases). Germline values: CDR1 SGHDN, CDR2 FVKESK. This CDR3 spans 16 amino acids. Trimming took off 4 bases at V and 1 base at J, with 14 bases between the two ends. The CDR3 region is CASSPRTGGSGNTIYF. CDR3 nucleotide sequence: TGTGCCAGCAGCCCTCGAACGGGGGGGTCTGGAAACACCATATATTTT.

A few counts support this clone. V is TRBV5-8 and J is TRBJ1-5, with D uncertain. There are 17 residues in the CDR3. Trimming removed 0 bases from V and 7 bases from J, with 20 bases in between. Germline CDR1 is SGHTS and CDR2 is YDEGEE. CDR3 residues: CASSLGERASIFQPQHF. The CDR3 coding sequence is TGTGCCAGCAGCTTGGGGGAGAGGGCCTCCATTTTCCAGCCCCAGCATTTT.

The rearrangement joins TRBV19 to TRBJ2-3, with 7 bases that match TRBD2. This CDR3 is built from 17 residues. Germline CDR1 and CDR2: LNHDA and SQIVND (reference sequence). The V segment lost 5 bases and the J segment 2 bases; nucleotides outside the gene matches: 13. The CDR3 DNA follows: TGTGCCAGTAGTTTGGCCTCTGTGCGGGGGTCCACAGATACGCAGTATTTT. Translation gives CASSLASVRGSTDTQYF. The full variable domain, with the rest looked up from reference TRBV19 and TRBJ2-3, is DGGITQSPKYLFRKEGQNVTLSCEQNLNHDAMYWYRQDPGQGLRLIYYSQIVNDFQKGDIAEGYSVSREKKESFPLTVTSAQKNPTAFYLCASSLASVRGSTDTQYFGPGTRLTVL.

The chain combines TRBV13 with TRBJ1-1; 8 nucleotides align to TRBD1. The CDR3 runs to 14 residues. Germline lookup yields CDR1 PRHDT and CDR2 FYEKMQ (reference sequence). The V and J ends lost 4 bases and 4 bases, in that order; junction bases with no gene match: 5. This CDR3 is CASSSTGETTEAFF. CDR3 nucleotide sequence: TGTGCCAGCAGCTCGACAGGGGAGACCACTGAAGCTTTCTTT.

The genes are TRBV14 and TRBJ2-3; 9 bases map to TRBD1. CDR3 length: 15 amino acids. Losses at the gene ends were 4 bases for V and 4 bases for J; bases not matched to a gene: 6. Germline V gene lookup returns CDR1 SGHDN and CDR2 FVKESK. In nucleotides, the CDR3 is TGTGCCAGCAGCCGCGGACAGGGGAACGCAGATACGCAGTATTTT. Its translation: CASSRGQGNADTQYF.

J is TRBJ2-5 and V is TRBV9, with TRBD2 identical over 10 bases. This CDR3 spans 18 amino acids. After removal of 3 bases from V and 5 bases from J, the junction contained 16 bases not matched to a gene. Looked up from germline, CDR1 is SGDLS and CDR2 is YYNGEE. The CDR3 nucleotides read TGTGCCAGCAGCGCCTCAATCGGCGTAGCGGGGGGTAGGGAGACCCAGTACTTC. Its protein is CASSASIGVAGGRETQYF.